The entry below gives a single T cell receptor (beta chain) sequence along with its context. Its antigen is not identified. The data derive from a study of cytomegalovirus exposure and HLA in healthy donors. General study points: Over 15,000 TCR beta sequences were associated with HLA alleles at 0.05 false discovery rate in a later analysis. An apparent linkage of common viral pathogens to several of the most significant clusters emerged in a later analysis.

The V and J ends lost 2 bases and 6 bases respectively, with 10 bases between them. The CDR3 is made up of 13 amino acids. Germline V lookup: CDR1 MNHEY, CDR2 SMNVEV (reference sequence). Likely unrecorded immune exposures existed in these nominally healthy donors. Amplification used 60 Vbeta primers and 13 Jbeta primers. Only in-frame clones appear in the TCRdb table, and some are missing; sequencing was by immunoSEQ multiplex PCR. In the table there are 200,000 to 250,000 clones, approximately 80% of which are singletons. The sample taken for sequencing was PBMCs. The rearrangement links TRBV27 to TRBJ2-5; D is possibly TRBD1 (5 bases). The TCR was taken from a woman between 40 and 55 years old in good health and CMV-seronegative. CDR3 protein: CASSLAQGKTQYF. The CDR3 DNA reads TGTGCCAGCAGTTTAGCGCAGGGCAAGACCCAGTACTTC.